This section outlines one T cell receptor (beta chain) sequence together with its context. Its antigen is as yet unknown. Regarding time point: week 5, during vaccination. It was 300 ug of mutant IDH1 20-mer peptide that made up each vaccine dose, given with topical imiquimod. The data originate from a study of a mutant IDH1 vaccine in newly diagnosed glioma. In the study overall: Eight vaccinations were given in weeks 1, 3, 5, 7, 11, 15, 19 and 23. Following radiotherapy alone, or alongside temozolomide cycles, vaccination was started after an interval of 4-6 weeks. Study-level results: Pseudoprogression showed no apparent link to changes in top peripheral T cell clonotypes.

Using immunoSEQ multiplex PCR, the repertoire was profiled, and TCRdb retains in-frame clones only, with some absent. Among 50,000 to 75,000 clones, approximately 79% were seen once, and the ten largest hold 6.5% to 9%. Germline lookup yields CDR1 SGHRS and CDR2 YFSETQ. Trimming left V 2 bases short and J 7 bases short, with 19 bases between. This CDR3 spans 16 amino acids. Sequencing used PBMCs, obtained from a glioma patient whose treatment included an IDH1 peptide vaccine. This sequence was found in a woman between 50 and 59 years old with glioma. V usage is TRBV5-1 and J usage is TRBJ2-1; D might be TRBD1 or TRBD2, each matching 6 bases. The CDR3, as DNA: TGCGCCAGCAGCTTTTCTGAAGGGGGGAGTGGGAATGAGCAGTTCTTC. This translates into CASSFSEGGSGNEQFF. Full variable domain (outside the CDR3, taken from reference TRBV5-1 and TRBJ2-1): KAGVTQTPRYLIKTRGQQVTLSCSPISGHRSVSWYQQTPGQGLQFLFEYFSETQRNKGNFPGRFSGRQFSNSRSEMNVSTLELGDSALYLCASSFSEGGSGNEQFFGPGTRLTVL.